This TCR beta chain was sequenced for a study of shared clonotypes between healthy human individuals. This CDR3 is built from 13 residues. Trimming removed 7 bases from V and 1 base from J, with 8 bases in between. Germline V gene sequence: CDR1 SNHLY, CDR2 FYNNEI. Researchers ran the assay at a deep level. Some clones are missing from TCRdb's copy, which holds only in-frame ones; the method was immunoSEQ multiplex PCR. The data contain about 520,000 clones, roughly 95% of them singletons. Naive CD4+ cells were CD45RA-selected; the remaining cells were memory. This receptor was identified in a woman in her 30s in good health. This chain links TRBV2 with TRBJ1-5; D gene ambiguous. The specimen sequenced was naive CD4+ T cells sorted from blood. Subset described: CD45RA+ positively selected. The CDR3 DNA sequence: TGTGCCAGCAACCCTGGGAGCAATCAGCCCCAGCATTTT. It translates to CASNPGSNQPQHF.